This TCR beta chain was found in a study of monozygotic twins with inflammatory bowel disease. Regarding the study as a whole: There was no support for any single strong signal or clonotype associated with IBD. Those with IBD had lower TCRbeta diversity (inverse Simpson) than their healthy co-twins did.

cDNA encoding TCRalpha and TCRbeta underwent two nested PCRs of approximately 16 and 9 cycles, each of which was followed by bead purification. TCRdb reprocessed the 5' RACE reads and reports one entry per CDR3 protein, with no DNA. This specimen shows 400,000 or so distinct CDR3 sequences; the ten leading clones hold about 2.6%. Per germline, CDR1 DFQATT and CDR2 SNEGSKA (reference sequence). The CDR3 loop spans 17 amino acids. Regarding this clonotype: Its target is unknown.

Sequenced sample: blood. The sequence derives from a human donor with ulcerative colitis or Crohn's disease, or a healthy co-twin of an affected twin (not recorded which). V gene TRBV20-1 combines with J gene TRBJ1-1; TCRdb outputs TRBD1, but without DNA this stays unchecked. CDR3: CSARDSTGVSRDTEAFF.